A selection of T cell receptor beta chains follows, all from one sample in a study of CD8 T cells in Susac syndrome. MiXCR was run by TCRdb on the immunoSEQ multiplex PCR reads, yielding one entry per CDR3 protein. The sample lists 150,000 to 180,000 distinct CDR3 sequences, approximately 94% seen once, with 0.2% to 0.25% in the top ten. Material for sequencing was CD8+ T cells from PBMCs. The receptors derive from a human donor with multiple sclerosis. The CDR3 runs from the conserved cysteine through the conserved F or W. D genes are given only for firm matches. A clone size is listed for some rows: how often the clone was seen (once, few, many), or a class if it is expanded.

.	12	TRBV29-1	TRBJ2-7	.	CSVEVGGFEQYF	TGCAGCGTTGAAGTTGGGGGCTTCGAGCAGTACTTC
TRBD2	15	TRBV4-1	TRBJ2-3	.	CASTTSSGGTDTQYF	TGCGCCAGCACCACCTCCAGCGGGGGCACAGATACGCAGTATTTT
TRBD2	15	TRBV6-2/TRBV6-3	TRBJ2-1	few	CASSLRTSGGNEQFF	TGTGCCAGCAGTTTAAGGACTAGCGGGGGGAATGAGCAGTTCTTC
TRBD1	16	TRBV4-1	TRBJ2-1	.	CASSQTGQSYYNEQFF	TGCGCCAGCAGCCAAACGGGACAGAGTTACTACAATGAGCAGTTCTTC
.	14	TRBV5-1	TRBJ1-1	.	CASSLENMNTEAFF	TGCGCCAGCAGCTTGGAGAACATGAACACTGAAGCTTTCTTT
.	19	TRBV4-3	TRBJ2-1	.	CASSQERGGWGPGDNEQFF	TGCGCCAGCAGCCAAGAGAGGGGGGGTTGGGGCCCCGGGGACAATGAGCAGTTCTTC
.	13	TRBV12-3/TRBV12-4	TRBJ2-2	.	CASSSGNAGELFF	TGTGCCAGCAGTTCAGGGAACGCCGGGGAGCTGTTTTTT
.	14	TRBV30	TRBJ1-1	once	CAWIEEGLNTEAFF	TGTGCCTGGATCGAGGAGGGGTTGAACACTGAAGCTTTCTTT
.	13	TRBV12-3/TRBV12-4	TRBJ1-2	.	CASSLKVSDGYTF	TGTGCCAGCAGTCTCAAAGTCTCTGACGGCTACACCTTC
TRBD2	16	TRBV5-1	TRBJ2-1	.	CASSRTTSSSYNEQFF	TGCGCCAGCAGCCGGACGACTAGCAGTTCCTACAATGAGCAGTTCTTC
.	12	TRBV29-1	TRBJ1-2	.	CSVETRAYGYTF	TGCAGCGTGGAGACACGGGCCTATGGCTACACCTTC
.	17	TRBV7-8	TRBJ2-2	.	CASSFPAGLRNTGELFF	TGTGCCAGCAGCTTTCCGGCGGGGCTCAGGAACACCGGGGAGCTGTTTTTT
.	12	TRBV20-1	TRBJ2-7	.	CSAERGSYEQYF	TGCAGTGCCGAACGGGGCTCCTACGAGCAGTACTTC
.	14	TRBV27	TRBJ2-1	.	CASSLGGRKEEQFF	TGTGCCAGCAGTTTAGGGGGTAGGAAGGAGGAGCAGTTCTTC
.	13	TRBV7-6	TRBJ2-7	.	CASSLERKDEQYF	TGTGCCAGCAGCTTAGAGAGAAAGGACGAGCAGTACTTC
TRBD1	17	TRBV4-3	TRBJ2-1	.	CASSQDRWDRDYNEQFF	TGCGCCAGCAGCCAAGATCGATGGGACAGGGATTACAATGAGCAGTTCTTC
TRBD1	15	TRBV2	TRBJ2-7	.	CASSLTGTGGHEQYF	TGTGCCAGCAGCTTAACCGGGACAGGGGGCCACGAGCAGTACTTC
.	13	TRBV6-2/TRBV6-3	TRBJ2-2	.	CASSYGYTGELFF	TGTGCCAGCAGTTACGGATACACCGGGGAGCTGTTTTTT
TRBD1	15	TRBV11-3	TRBJ2-3	.	CASSLLDRGTDTQYF	TGTGCCAGCAGCCTCTTAGACAGGGGCACAGATACGCAGTATTTT
TRBD1	15	TRBV15	TRBJ2-7	.	CATSRDRDRVNEQYF	TGTGCCACCAGCAGGGACCGGGACAGGGTTAACGAGCAGTACTTC
.	14	TRBV6-5	TRBJ1-1	.	CASSYSQGTTEAFF	TGTGCCAGCAGTTACTCGCAAGGGACCACTGAAGCTTTCTTT
.	11	TRBV28	TRBJ2-5	.	CASEHGETQYF	TGTGCCAGCGAACACGGAGAGACCCAGTACTTC
.	14	TRBV12-3/TRBV12-4	TRBJ2-5	.	CASSFVRAGETQYF	TGTGCCAGCAGTTTTGTTAGGGCCGGGGAGACCCAGTACTTC
.	13	TRBV5-6	TRBJ2-3	.	CASSSRWTDTQYF	TGTGCCAGCAGCTCCCGATGGACAGATACGCAGTATTTT
TRBD1	15	TRBV20-1	TRBJ2-4	.	CSATKSQGAKNIQYF	TGCAGTGCCACGAAATCACAGGGGGCTAAAAACATTCAGTACTTC
.	13	TRBV9	TRBJ2-5	.	CASSVVPKETQYF	TGTGCCAGCAGCGTAGTACCCAAAGAGACCCAGTACTTC
.	14	TRBV29-1	TRBJ2-5	.	CSVPTLGAGETQYF	TGCAGCGTTCCCACGTTAGGGGCTGGGGAGACCCAGTACTTC
.	14	TRBV29-1	TRBJ1-2	once	CSVGVDDENYGYTF	TGCAGCGTTGGTGTGGACGACGAGAACTATGGCTACACCTTC
.	11	TRBV29-1	TRBJ2-1	.	CSVQGGNEQFF	TGCAGCGTTCAGGGGGGGAATGAGCAGTTCTTC
.	21	TRBV11-1	TRBJ1-5	.	CASSYYRDNGGLRNSNQPQHF	TGTGCCAGCAGCTACTACAGGGACAACGGTGGCCTTCGTAACAGCAATCAGCCCCAGCATTTT